This T cell receptor beta chain was documented in a study of OX40 agonist ivuxolimab in advanced cancers. Study overall: Across the patients, intravenous ivuxolimab was delivered every 2 weeks at 0.01 to 10 mg/kg.

Generated by immunoSEQ multiplex PCR, the TCRdb table keeps only in-frame clones and is missing some. The data contain around 68,000 clones, around 90% of them seen just once; the ten biggest clones take up approximately 1.1%. Germline V gene data show CDR1 as SGHRS and CDR2 as YFSETQ. With 0 bases removed from V and 4 bases from J, the gap between germline ends came to 7 bases. The CDR3 spans 13 residues. This chain links TRBV5-1 with TRBJ1-1; D gene uncertain. Specimen: CD4+ or CD8+ T cells sorted from blood, collected in a trial of the OX40 agonist ivuxolimab. This receptor was identified in an adult with an advanced solid tumor such as melanoma, head and neck, liver or kidney cancer. The CDR3 DNA reads as TGCGCCAGCAGCTTGGAGGAAACCACTGAAGCTTTCTTT. Translating gives CASSLEETTEAFF.